This T cell receptor (beta chain) was obtained from a study of blood T cells in healthy people across ages. Study observations and caveats: Percentage of naive T cells showed a strong correlation with TCR beta diversity.

This clonotype was observed a handful of times. Its antigen remains unidentified. A J-beta primer mix and a sample-barcoded 5' primer were used in a second PCR of roughly 7 to 12 cycles. TCRdb fed the 5' RACE reads into MiXCR, producing one record per CDR3 protein. In the table there are hundreds of thousands of distinct CDR3 sequences, roughly 64% of which are singletons. V was trimmed by 0 bases and J by 10 bases, leaving 19 bases between them. This CDR3 spans 16 amino acids. Germline CDR1 and CDR2: LGHNA and YNFKEQ. The rearrangement uses TRBV4-2 and TRBJ2-1; D possibly corresponds to TRBD1 (6 bases). The sequenced sample was blood. This TCR derives from a man younger than 45 in good health. CDR3 residues: CASSQEGASGVREQFF. DNA for the CDR3: TGTGCCAGCAGCCAAGAGGGGGCGTCGGGCGTACGGGAGCAGTTCTTC.